The rows below give T cell receptor beta chains drawn from one sample of a study of T cells in Graves' hyperthyroidism and ophthalmopathy. MiXCR, run by TCRdb on the multiplex PCR reads, gives a single entry per CDR3 protein. The data show hundreds of thousands of distinct CDR3 sequences, 45% seen once. Sequenced material: peripheral blood or thyroid tissue (not recorded which). These receptor sequences come from an adult man with Graves' disease, either hyperthyroidism or ophthalmopathy (not recorded which). CDR3s include the opening cysteine and the closing phenylalanine or tryptophan.

V gene | CDR3 protein
TRBV7-6 | CASSSPGTGATAYGYTF
TRBV24-1 | CATSEGTGGLYEQYF
TRBV14 | CASSQYRVHGYTF
TRBV7-2 | CASSLDRGPQETQYF
TRBV9 | CAGSPQADYGYTF
TRBV2 | CASSLPGQANTEAFF
TRBV5-1 | CASSSLGTEYNSPLHF
TRBV12-5 | CASGLEGDWTVSTF
TRBV27 | CASSLFVRGYEAFF
TRBV29-1 | CSLGGTGIGAYEQYF
TRBV2 | CASSVTVYSNQPQHF
TRBV29-1 | CSVGVDRKAYGYTF
TRBV9 | CASSVPGRETQYF
TRBV20-1 | CSARDRGGNQPQHF
TRBV2 | CASGRPTNEKLFF
TRBV24-1 | CATSSQRTSGKTQYF
TRBV24-1 | CATSDSGGGQPQYF
TRBV28 | CASNGDRAQETQYF
TRBV2 | CASDRENEKLFF
TRBV6-6 | CASSYTLAGTETQYF
TRBV7-8 | CASSFDRVEETQYF
TRBV7-8 | CASSLERNYGYTF
TRBV7-9 | CASSSQGANTEAFF
TRBV9 | CASREGGQGRSPLHF
TRBV7-2 | CASSLVRGGNQPQHF
TRBV7-9 | CASSPDREKGTQYF
TRBV11-3 | CASSPPYGVEANTEAFF
TRBV6-5 | CASSYRTGFDPEAFF
TRBV7-2 | CASSQHGTSGSPDTQYF
TRBV6-5 | CASSYSKPGEGNTIYF
TRBV2 | CASSEQLGGTGELFF
TRBV5-1 | CASSLEQGRETQYF
TRBV20-1 | CSARPGQGYNQSQHF
TRBV5-1 | CASSLVGGDQPQHF
TRBV12-3/TRBV12-4 | CASSLRPGDNQPQHF
TRBV25-1 | CAQPLTAGNTIYF
TRBV3-1 | CASSQGDGYEQYF
TRBV10-3 | CATYRGYYEQYF
TRBV29-1 | CSGSGTNSGNTIYF
TRBV7-9 | CATPGQGMREQYF
TRBV7-9 | CASSQGEGTGVYSNQPQHF
TRBV25-1 | CASKWGAEAFF
TRBV4-2 | CASSQEVGVNTEAFF
TRBV2 | CASRGDRNNEKLFF
TRBV6-5 | CASSYPHKNTGKLFF
TRBV2 | CASRGSGTMTDTNYGYTF
TRBV20-1 | CSARTPGAQETQYF
TRBV29-1 | CSVFGGPRETQYF
TRBV7-9 | CASSSGTASGLTNEKLFF
TRBV19 | CASSMLAGYGYTF
TRBV20-1 | CSVSGSTDTQYF
TRBV29-1 | CSVEGGTPEAFF
TRBV10-3 | CAIRSPPYEQYF
TRBV7-2 | CASSDTRDRGDYEQYF
TRBV7-8 | CASSLRLAGTLSGANVLTF
TRBV5-1 | CASSLSGQFNQPQHF
TRBV29-1 | CSSRDRVWTEAFF
TRBV6-5 | CASSYPGQGAFF
TRBV10-2 | CASRTLTGRETQYF
TRBV15 | CATSRDLGRPQYF